Detailed here is one T cell receptor (beta chain). The CDR3 totals 15 residues. V was clipped by 4 bases and J by 4 bases; unmatched bases: 3. Germline V CDR1 and CDR2: MNHEY, SVGAGI. This specimen comes from a study of blood T cell repertoires in COVID-19. Enrollment of patients from Seattle took place during active infection, with longitudinal follow-up. In the study's own analysis: Nucleated cell number was recorded as an estimate derived from reference gene primer amplification. Libraries were prepared by immunoSEQ multiplex PCR; TCRdb keeps only in-frame clonotypes and omits some of them. The V and J calls and the clone size are those of that table, but D and trimming were determined from the DNA. The repertoire holds 350,000 to 450,000 clones, approximately 86% seen once, with under 8.5% in the top ten.

The rearrangement links TRBV6-5 to TRBJ1-5; 11 nucleotides align to TRBD1. This TCR was recovered from a woman in her sixties or seventies with COVID-19, enrolled during active disease. Input material: peripheral blood. The CDR3: CASSSGQGANQPQHF. CDR3 nucleotides: TGTGCCAGCAGTTCAGGACAGGGGGCTAATCAGCCCCAGCATTTT.